One and the same sample provided the 19 T cell receptor beta chains below, sequenced in a study of shared clonotypes between healthy human individuals. Some clones are missing from TCRdb's copy, which holds only in-frame ones; the method was immunoSEQ multiplex PCR. Among 170,000 or so clones listed, approximately 61% were seen once. Sequenced sample: memory CD4+ T cells sorted from blood. Indicated subset: CD45RA-negative fraction. The receptor set was obtained from a man younger than 45 in good health.

The chain is built from TRBV10-3 and TRBJ2-1; the match to TRBD2 covers 9 bases. The CDR3 has 14 residues. J lost 9 bases, V lost 4 bases, and 7 bases had no gene match. Germline CDR1 is ENHRY and CDR2 is SYGVKD. CDR3: CAISGSSGSPEQFF. As DNA, the CDR3 is TGTGCCATCAGTGGTAGTAGCGGGAGTCCTGAGCAGTTCTTC.

V usage is TRBV28 and J usage is TRBJ2-3; weak D call: TRBD1 (5 bases). V lost 1 base, J lost 2 bases, and 16 bases lay in between. The CDR3 sequence is 17 residues long. CDR1 and CDR2 (germline): MDHEN, SYDVKM. The chain's CDR3 is CASSLSGNPPLTDTQYF. As DNA, the CDR3 is TGTGCCAGCAGTTTATCAGGGAACCCCCCCCTCACAGATACGCAGTATTTT.

This clone was counted only a few times. The V gene is TRBV29-1, the J gene TRBJ2-1; TRBD2 agrees at 8 bases. Germline assignment: CDR1 SQVTM and CDR2 ANQGSEA. The CDR3 runs to 14 residues. The trim removed 3 bases at V and 6 bases at J, leaving 7 bases unmatched. The CDR3 region is CSVDTSGAPNEQFF. CDR3 in DNA: TGCAGCGTTGATACTAGCGGAGCCCCCAATGAGCAGTTCTTC.

There are a few counts of this clone. At one end, the junction sequence differs from germline, possibly due to a read error. The gene calls are TRBV14 and TRBJ1-4; 8 nucleotides agree with TRBD1. The germline CDR1 and CDR2 sequences are SGHDN and FVKESK. This CDR3 comprises 16 residues. The CDR3 is CASSQDPGQANQKLFF. CDR3 nucleotide sequence: TGTGCCAGCAGTCAAGACCCGGGACAGGCGAACCAGAAACTGTTTTTT. Drawing the rest from reference TRBV14 and TRBJ1-4, the complete variable domain is EAGVTQFPSHSVIEKGQTVTLRCDPISGHDNLYWYRRVMGKEIKFLLHFVKESKQDESGMPNNRFLAERTGGTYSTLKVQPAELEDSGVYFCASSQDPGQANQKLFFGSGTQLSVL.

Worth noting for this clone: The sample holds other DNA sequences that translate to the same CDR3. The rearrangement uses TRBV5-1 and TRBJ2-5, with D unclear. Trimming stripped 4 bases from V and 2 bases from J, with 6 bases between. Germline CDR1 is SGHRS and CDR2 is YFSETQ. The CDR3 spans 12 residues. The CDR3 spells CASSRQQETQYF. The CDR3 region has the DNA TGCGCCAGCAGCCGTCAGCAAGAGACCCAGTACTTC.

Concerning this clone: The sample contains more than one DNA sequence encoding this CDR3. The chain couples TRBV4-2 to TRBJ2-3; no firm D call. The V gene lost 0 bases and the J gene lost 5 bases, with 3 bases spanning the gap. Germline V gene lookup returns CDR1 LGHNA and CDR2 YNFKEQ. The CDR3 has 12 amino acids. CDR3 DNA sequence: TGTGCCAGCAGCCAAGAAGAAGATACGCAGTATTTT. Its translation is CASSQEEDTQYF.

The table lists this clone with a count of one. This chain joins TRBV28 and TRBJ1-1; TRBD1 matches at 8 bases. The germline V gene has CDR1 MDHEN and CDR2 SYDVKM. The CDR3 extends over 17 amino acids. With 4 bases clipped from V and 1 base from J, the junction kept 11 bases outside the gene matches. Written as DNA, the CDR3 is TGTGCCAGCAGTTCCCCAAGGACAGGGCGCGCGAACACTGAAGCTTTCTTT. Amino acid sequence: CASSSPRTGRANTEAFF.

This clone has only a few counts. The chain recombines TRBV18 with TRBJ2-3; D possibly corresponds to TRBD2 (5 bases). CDR3 length: 15 residues. Trimming removed 2 bases from V and 1 base from J, with 10 bases in between. The germline V gene encodes CDR1 KGHSH and CDR2 LQKENI. CDR3 nucleotides: TGTGCCAGCTCACCATCAGCCGGGGGCACAGATACGCAGTATTTT. The encoded protein is CASSPSAGGTDTQYF. Looking up the rest from reference TRBV18 and TRBJ2-3 gives the full variable domain: NAGVMQNPRHLVRRRGQEARLRCSPMKGHSHVYWYRQLPEEGLKFMVYLQKENIIDESGMPKERFSAEFPKEGPSILRIQQVVRGDSAAYFCASSPSAGGTDTQYFGPGTRLTVL.

V usage is TRBV27 and J usage is TRBJ2-1; tentative D call: TRBD2 (6 bases). The V end lost 2 bases, the J end lost 4 bases, and 15 bases lay between the germline ends. Per the germline V gene, CDR1 is MNHEY and CDR2 is SMNVEV (reference sequence). CDR3 length: 16 residues. CDR3 residues: CASSLRAAGSYNEQFF. CDR3 DNA: TGTGCCAGCAGTTTACGAGCGGCGGGGTCATACAATGAGCAGTTCTTC.

This clone turned up a few times. The chain couples TRBV14 to TRBJ2-1, with a weak D call TRBD2 (6 bases). CDR1 is SGHDN, CDR2 FVKESK, per germline. With 1 base removed from V and 3 bases from J, the gap between germline ends came to 19 bases. This CDR3 region has 18 residues. CDR3 region: CASSQGGPTRPLYNEQFF. The CDR3 coding sequence is TGTGCCAGCAGCCAAGGGGGCCCGACTAGGCCCCTCTACAATGAGCAGTTCTTC.

The chain combines TRBV19 with TRBJ1-2; 9 positions agree with TRBD1. The J segment lost 5 bases and the V segment lost 4 bases, leaving 11 bases of the junction unmatched. In germline, CDR1 is LNHDA, CDR2 SQIVND (reference sequence). The CDR3 is 16 residues long. The CDR3 DNA follows: TGTGCCAGTAGTACGGGACGGGACAGGGAAGGGTATGGCTACACCTTC. The encoded protein is CASSTGRDREGYGYTF.

This rearrangement joins TRBV9 to TRBJ1-4; D is undetermined. Looked up from germline, CDR1 is SGDLS and CDR2 is YYNGEE. The V gene lost 4 bases and the J gene lost 3 bases, with 7 bases spanning the gap. The CDR3 covers 13 residues. The CDR3 DNA reads TGTGCCAGCAGCCCCCGCCCTAATGAAAAACTGTTTTTT. It codes for CASSPRPNEKLFF. Filled out from reference TRBV9 and TRBJ1-4, the complete variable domain reads DSGVTQTPKHLITATGQRVTLRCSPRSGDLSVYWYQQSLDQGLQFLIQYYNGEERAKGNILERFSAQQFPDLHSELNLSSLELGDSALYFCASSPRPNEKLFFGSGTQLSVL.

About this clone: One junction end disagrees with the germline gene, perhaps due to a read error. The chain is built from TRBV10-3 and TRBJ2-5; weak D call: TRBD1 (5 bases). The CDR3 is made up of 13 amino acids. Germline loops: CDR1 ENHRY, CDR2 SYGVKD. CDR3 amino acids: CAISVREGETQYF. CDR3 in DNA: TGTGCCATAAGTGTCAGGGAAGGCGAGACCCAGTACTTC.

The V and J genes are TRBV7-8 and TRBJ2-7; no clear D gene. The CDR3 covers 11 residues. Germline V gives CDR1 SGHVS, CDR2 FQNEAQ. Trimming removed 5 bases from V and 3 bases from J, with 5 bases in between. The CDR3 DNA reads TGTGCCAGCAGCCCTTACTACGAGCAGTACTTC. Translating gives CASSPYYEQYF.

This rearrangement joins TRBV5-6 to TRBJ2-1, with 10 bases matching TRBD2. The CDR3 extends over 18 amino acids. Trimming removed 4 bases from V and 8 bases from J; junction bases left unmatched: 18. Looked up from germline, CDR1 is SGHDT and CDR2 is YYEEEE. For the CDR3, the DNA is TGTGCCAGCAGCCCGGGGGGGGCCTATCCTAGCGGGAGCTATGAGCAGTTCTTC. This translates into CASSPGGAYPSGSYEQFF.

The chain carries TRBV6-1 and TRBJ1-5; D may be TRBD1 (5 bases). This CDR3 region has 14 residues. The V end lost 8 bases, the J end lost 3 bases, and 14 bases lay between the germline ends. Germline V gene sequence: CDR1 MNHNS, CDR2 SASEGT. The CDR3 sequence: CASYTGDFNQPQHF. CDR3 sequence (DNA): TGTGCCAGCTATACAGGCGACTTCAATCAGCCCCAGCATTTT.

The V gene is TRBV2, the J gene TRBJ2-5, with 11 positions matching TRBD1. Germline V gene sequence: CDR1 SNHLY, CDR2 FYNNEI. The CDR3 totals 17 residues. Unmatched junction bases numbered 16, after V lost 8 bases and J lost 5 bases. For the CDR3, the DNA is TGTGCCAGCGAAGGAAAGCTAGGACAGGGGGCGAGTGAGACCCAGTACTTC. Its protein is CASEGKLGQGASETQYF. Supplemented by reference TRBV2 and TRBJ2-5, the full variable domain reads EPEVTQTPSHQVTQMGQEVILRCVPISNHLYFYWYRQILGQKVEFLVSFYNNEISEKSEIFDDQFSVERPDGSNFTLKIRSTKLEDSAMYFCASEGKLGQGASETQYFGPGTRLLVL.

The chain carries TRBV5-1 and TRBJ2-3; 8 bases line up with TRBD2. V gave up 1 base and J gave up 3 bases; unmatched junction bases: 16. Germline CDR1 reads SGHRS; CDR2 reads YFSETQ. The CDR3 loop spans 19 amino acids. The CDR3 DNA sequence: TGCGCCAGCAGCTTGTACGCGCCTTCGGCGGGAGGAGTAACAGATACGCAGTATTTT. Protein product: CASSLYAPSAGGVTDTQYF.

The genes are TRBV28 and TRBJ1-4; D not certain. In germline, CDR1 is MDHEN, CDR2 SYDVKM. The CDR3 sequence is 12 residues long. Trimming removed 7 bases at V and 3 bases at J, with 6 bases between. The CDR3 sequence is CASMQANEKLFF. CDR3 in DNA: TGTGCCAGCATGCAGGCTAATGAAAAACTGTTTTTT.